The TCR beta chain described here comes from a study of OX40 agonist ivuxolimab in advanced cancers. Study background: Ivuxolimab is a fully human IgG2 antibody that activates OX40 (CD134).

This clone has only a few counts. Sequencing used immunoSEQ multiplex PCR; TCRdb keeps in-frame clones, though not all of them. The sample yields some 19,000 clones, 87% seen once. The V and J ends lost 3 bases and 4 bases respectively, with 20 bases between them. The CDR3 is made up of 17 amino acids. Germline V gene data show CDR1 as SGHNT and CDR2 as YYREEE (reference sequence). The gene calls are TRBV5-4 and TRBJ1-3; D is unresolved. This clonotype originated in an adult with an advanced solid tumor such as melanoma, head and neck, liver or kidney cancer. The source material was CD4+ or CD8+ T cells sorted from blood, sampled in a trial of the OX40 agonist ivuxolimab. The CDR3 here is CASSSLLSPEAGNTIYF. The DNA for the CDR3 is TGTGCCAGCAGCTCACTACTCTCGCCCGAAGCGGGAAACACCATATATTTT.